The clone carrying this TCR beta chain was detected many times. Its antigen remains unknown. After removal of 4 bases from V and 3 bases from J, the junction contained 6 bases not matched to a gene. Germline V CDR1 and CDR2: MDHEN, SYDVKM. The CDR3 is 14 residues long. PBMCs were collected from an approximately 10 ml volume of fresh peripheral blood. Amplified regions were TCR beta CDR3 sequences from RNA transcripts. A set of HTBI primers served as the primers for a first-round RT-PCR of the TCR CDR3. TCRdb independently ran MiXCR on the multiplex PCR reads; one entry per CDR3 protein. The table records roughly 400,000 distinct CDR3 sequences, about 14% of them present only once. The data were obtained in a study of T cells in Graves' hyperthyroidism and ophthalmopathy. Study context: It was at initial diagnosis, before any treatment, that peripheral blood was collected.

Study-wide results and caveats: Ophthalmopathy was model-predicted a median about 6.9 months pre-onset.

The sequence was obtained from a man aged 45-60 years with Graves' ophthalmopathy. This chain uses TRBV28 with TRBJ2-7; 7 nucleotides align to TRBD1. Sequencing input: blood. CDR3 bases: TGTGCCAGCAGTTCTAACCGGGACAGCTACGAGCAGTACTTC. It is translated as CASSSNRDSYEQYF.